This T cell receptor beta chain was captured by sequencing in a study of chemoradiotherapy in HPV16-positive cancers. Study in general: A couple of HPV16-positive patients' cells yielded candidate HPV-specific clones and common motifs.

Repertoires were sampled repeatedly during chemoradiotherapy. Study-level findings and limits: During treatment, candidate HPV-specific clones and E7-related motifs expanded in tumor.

Libraries were prepared by immunoSEQ multiplex PCR; TCRdb keeps only in-frame clonotypes and omits some of them. Of 3,500 to 5,000 clones in the sample, around 73% were seen once. Of note for this clone: Its antigen is not identified.

The germline CDR1 and CDR2 sequences are SEHNR and FQNEAQ (reference sequence). There are 13 residues in the CDR3. The V and J ends lost 4 bases and 6 bases respectively, with 12 bases between them. The material was tumor tissue, obtained from a patient who underwent chemoradiotherapy. This receptor was identified in a human donor with HPV-associated anogenital cancer. V is TRBV7-9 and J is TRBJ1-1; TRBD1 might be the D (6 bases). CDR3 amino acids: CASSSYRESEAFF. In DNA, the CDR3 is TGTGCCAGCAGCTCCTACAGGGAGTCTGAAGCTTTCTTT.